A selection of T cell receptor beta chains follows, all from one sample in a study of STAT5B mutations in CD4+ large granular lymphocyte leukemia. Only in-frame clones appear in the TCRdb table, and some are missing; sequencing was by immunoSEQ multiplex PCR. Of over 35,000 clones in the sample, roughly 76% were seen once. Sequencing used CD4+ T cells from blood buffy coats. These receptor sequences come from a human donor in good health. The CDR3 runs from the conserved cysteine through the conserved F or W. A D gene is named only where the DNA matches it firmly. Size tells how often a clone was seen (once, few, many) or the class of an expanded clone, and some rows leave it out.

D gene: TRBD1
V gene: TRBV10-3
clone size: .
J gene: TRBJ2-7
CDR3 DNA: TGTGCCATCAAAGGACAGGGGTCCTCCTACGAGCAGTACTTC
CDR3 protein: CAIKGQGSSYEQYF

D gene: .
V gene: TRBV2
clone size: .
J gene: TRBJ1-2
CDR3 DNA: TGTGCCAGCCGGGACAAGGAAAAGCGGAACTATGGCTACACCTTC
CDR3 protein: CASRDKEKRNYGYTF

D gene: TRBD2
V gene: TRBV9
clone size: once
J gene: TRBJ2-3
CDR3 DNA: TGTGCCAGCAGCGTAGCGTTTAGCGGGGGGGTCACAGATACGCAGTATTTT
CDR3 protein: CASSVAFSGGVTDTQYF

D gene: TRBD2
V gene: TRBV18
clone size: .
J gene: TRBJ2-2
CDR3 DNA: TGTGCCAGCTCACCAGCGGGGGATACCACCGGGGAGCTGTTTTTT
CDR3 protein: CASSPAGDTTGELFF

D gene: .
V gene: TRBV7-9
clone size: .
J gene: TRBJ1-1
CDR3 DNA: TGTGCCAGCAGCCAAAGGGGCGAGAACACTGAAGCTTTCTTT
CDR3 protein: CASSQRGENTEAFF

D gene: .
V gene: TRBV10-3
clone size: .
J gene: TRBJ1-1
CDR3 DNA: TGTGCCACCGGACGGGAGAACACTGAAGCTTTCTTT
CDR3 protein: CATGRENTEAFF

D gene: .
V gene: TRBV6-5
clone size: .
J gene: TRBJ1-2
CDR3 DNA: TGTGCCAGCAGGCCGACAGGCTATGGCTACACCTTC
CDR3 protein: CASRPTGYGYTF

D gene: .
V gene: TRBV13
clone size: .
J gene: TRBJ1-6
CDR3 DNA: TGTGCCAGCAGCTTCAATTCACCCCTCCACTTT
CDR3 protein: CASSFNSPLHF

D gene: .
V gene: TRBV6-1
clone size: .
J gene: TRBJ2-7
CDR3 DNA: TGTGCCAGCAGTGAGCGACAGGCCTACGAGCAGTACTTC
CDR3 protein: CASSERQAYEQYF

D gene: TRBD2
V gene: TRBV5-4
clone size: .
J gene: TRBJ2-2
CDR3 DNA: TGTGCCAGCAGCCGCCGGGGGGAGATCGGGGAGCTGTTTTTT
CDR3 protein: CASSRRGEIGELFF

D gene: TRBD1
V gene: TRBV5-5
clone size: .
J gene: TRBJ1-5
CDR3 DNA: TGTGCCAGCAGCGATTACCGGGACAGGGGAAGCAATCAGCCCCAGCATTTT
CDR3 protein: CASSDYRDRGSNQPQHF

D gene: .
V gene: TRBV14
clone size: .
J gene: TRBJ1-4
CDR3 DNA: TGTGCCAGCAGCCAAGGGGACTGGGGCAAATTTGCGACTAATGAAAAACTGTTTTTT
CDR3 protein: CASSQGDWGKFATNEKLFF

D gene: .
V gene: TRBV7-9
clone size: .
J gene: TRBJ2-5
CDR3 DNA: TGTGCCAGCAGCTCCGGACAGGGAGGGTGGGAGACCCAGTACTTC
CDR3 protein: CASSSGQGGWETQYF

D gene: TRBD1
V gene: TRBV5-1
clone size: .
J gene: TRBJ2-2
CDR3 DNA: TGCGCCAGCAGCCAAGGACAGGGGGTGGGCACCGGGGAGCTGTTTTTT
CDR3 protein: CASSQGQGVGTGELFF

D gene: TRBD1
V gene: TRBV2
clone size: .
J gene: TRBJ1-2
CDR3 DNA: TGTGCCAGCAGACTAACAGGGGTGGCGGGCTATGGCTACACCTTC
CDR3 protein: CASRLTGVAGYGYTF

D gene: TRBD1
V gene: TRBV19
clone size: once
J gene: TRBJ2-7
CDR3 DNA: TGTGCCAGTAGTATCCTAGAGGGACAGGTGCGCGAGCAGTACTTC
CDR3 protein: CASSILEGQVREQYF

D gene: .
V gene: TRBV6-1
clone size: .
J gene: TRBJ2-5
CDR3 DNA: TGTGCCAGCAGTGCTCAACCGACAGGATTCCAAGAGACCCAGTACTTC
CDR3 protein: CASSAQPTGFQETQYF

D gene: TRBD1
V gene: TRBV28
clone size: .
J gene: TRBJ1-2
CDR3 DNA: TGTGCCACCCGGGACAGGGCTGAATTCTATGGCTACACCTTC
CDR3 protein: CATRDRAEFYGYTF

D gene: .
V gene: TRBV28
clone size: .
J gene: TRBJ1-6
CDR3 DNA: TGTGCCAGCAGTGGTGAGAGCTCCTATAATTCACCCCTCCACTTT
CDR3 protein: CASSGESSYNSPLHF

D gene: .
V gene: TRBV6-4
clone size: .
J gene: TRBJ1-3
CDR3 DNA: TGTGCCAGCCCCCGCCCCCGGGCAAGCTCTGGAAACACCATATATTTT
CDR3 protein: CASPRPRASSGNTIYF

D gene: .
V gene: TRBV29-1
clone size: .
J gene: TRBJ2-7
CDR3 DNA: TGCAGCGCTAGGACGGACCGCTACGAGCAGTACTTC
CDR3 protein: CSARTDRYEQYF

D gene: .
V gene: TRBV6-6
clone size: .
J gene: TRBJ2-3
CDR3 DNA: TGTGCCAGCAAGAAGGGTTTCACAGATACGCAGTATTTT
CDR3 protein: CASKKGFTDTQYF

D gene: .
V gene: TRBV13
clone size: .
J gene: TRBJ1-2
CDR3 DNA: TGTGCCAGCAGGCGGGCAGGAACCTATGGCTACACCTTC
CDR3 protein: CASRRAGTYGYTF

D gene: .
V gene: TRBV25-1
clone size: .
J gene: TRBJ2-1
CDR3 DNA: TGTGCCAGCAGTGAACCGTACAGGAATGAGCAGTTCTTC
CDR3 protein: CASSEPYRNEQFF

D gene: .
V gene: TRBV21-1
clone size: .
J gene: TRBJ1-5
CDR3 DNA: TGTGCCAGCAGCAAAGTCAGAGGGGGCGCTGGCAATCAGCCCCAGCATTTT
CDR3 protein: CASSKVRGGAGNQPQHF

D gene: .
V gene: TRBV6-5
clone size: .
J gene: TRBJ1-2
CDR3 DNA: TGTGCCAGCAGTTCGATTGCAGGCTCTGAGGGCTACACCTTC
CDR3 protein: CASSSIAGSEGYTF